Following are 32 T cell receptor beta chains from one sample sequenced in a study of T cells in Graves' hyperthyroidism and ophthalmopathy. Amplification of TCR beta CDR3 regions used RNA as the template. During a first-round RT-PCR of the TCR CDR3, the HTBI primer set was used. From the multiplex PCR reads, TCRdb called clonotypes with MiXCR, one entry per CDR3 protein. The top ten hold around 3.9% of the sample, which has more than 500,000 distinct CDR3 sequences, 15% to 20% seen once. Source material: blood. Receptors originate from a woman aged 25 to 39 with Graves' hyperthyroidism.

CDR3 nucleotides: TGTGCCAGCAGCACTGGACAGGGCTATCAGCCCCAGCATTTT. Encoded protein: CASSTGQGYQPQHF. This chain uses TRBV7-3 with TRBJ1-5, with 8 bases fitting TRBD1. V trimming: 5 bases; J trimming: 5 bases; junction bases outside the gene matches: 5. CDR1 is SGHTA and CDR2 is FQGTGA in the germline V gene. The CDR3 loop spans 14 amino acids. Looking up the rest from reference TRBV7-3 and TRBJ1-5 gives the full variable domain: GAGVSQTPSNKVTEKGKYVELRCDPISGHTALYWYRQSLGQGPEFLIYFQGTGAADDSGLPNDRFFAVRPEGSVSTLKIQRTERGDSAVYLCASSTGQGYQPQHFGDGTRLSIL.

In this sample, this clonotype turned up a few times. V usage is TRBV24-1 and J usage is TRBJ2-2; 9 nucleotides line up with TRBD2. CDR3 size: 16 residues. CDR1 and CDR2 from the germline V gene are KGHDR and SFDVKD. V lost 1 base to trimming and J lost 5 bases; unmatched junction nucleotides: 4. In DNA, the CDR3 is TGTGCCACCAGTGATTTTAGCGGGAGTAATACCGGGGAGCTGTTTTTT. Translating it yields CATSDFSGSNTGELFF.

This clonotype was found many times. This chain links TRBV30 with TRBJ2-7; 7 bases fit TRBD1. CDR3 size: 12 residues. The V segment lost 6 bases and the J segment 3 bases; nucleotides outside the gene matches: 5. Germline V CDR1 and CDR2: GTSNPN, SVGIG (reference sequence). The CDR3 spells CACNRDSYEQYF. The CDR3 coding sequence is TGTGCCTGCAACCGGGACAGCTACGAGCAGTACTTC.

This clonotype has a count of ten or more. The chain links TRBV28 to TRBJ2-7, with D perhaps being TRBD1 or TRBD2 (5 bases each). The CDR3 runs to 15 residues. Looked up from germline, CDR1 is MDHEN and CDR2 is SYDVKM. V was pared by 5 bases and J by 5 bases, with 19 bases between. Written as DNA, the CDR3 is TGTGCCAGCAGTGCAGCCGGGACGGTGGGGGACGAGCAGTACTTC. This translates into CASSAAGTVGDEQYF.

There are a few counts of this clonotype. The rearrangement links TRBV6-2 or TRBV6-3 to TRBJ2-2; TRBD1 aligns across 9 bases. CDR3 size: 16 residues. The germline gives CDR1 MNHEY, CDR2 SVGEGT. V lost 2 bases, J lost 3 bases, and 4 bases stayed unmatched. The CDR3 nucleotides are TGTGCCAGCAGTTACACGGACAGGGGCGACACCGGGGAGCTGTTTTTT. Its protein is CASSYTDRGDTGELFF.

This clonotype was picked up many times. The V and J genes are TRBV7-9 and TRBJ1-1; D might be TRBD1 (6 bases). The CDR3 has 13 residues. The germline CDR1 and CDR2 sequences are SEHNR and FQNEAQ (reference sequence). Trimming left V 5 bases short and J 10 bases short, with 17 bases between. The CDR3 is CASSGQQGMVAFF. The CDR3 region has the DNA TGTGCCAGCAGCGGACAACAGGGTATGGTAGCTTTCTTT.

The chain joins TRBV7-8 to TRBJ2-1; D gene uncertain. The germline V and J ends were trimmed by 5 bases and 9 bases, with 11 bases remaining between them. This CDR3 comprises 12 residues. The germline V gene has CDR1 SGHVS and CDR2 FQNEAQ. The CDR3 bases are TGTGCCAGCAGCCGCATCTTGGGTGAGCAGTTCTTC. It specifies CASSRILGEQFF.

This clonotype was observed a handful of times. The chain joins TRBV7-8 to TRBJ1-5; D gene unclear. Germline lookup yields CDR1 SGHVS and CDR2 FQNEAQ. V gave up 4 bases and J gave up 10 bases, with 11 bases separating them. The CDR3 runs to 12 residues. The CDR3 region has the DNA TGTGCCAGCAGCTATTCGTCGGGACCCCAGCATTTT. Its translation: CASSYSSGPQHF.

V is TRBV4-1 and J is TRBJ2-7; possibly TRBD2 for D (6 bases). Germline V CDR1 and CDR2: MGHRA, YSYEKL. CDR3 length equals 15 residues. V shed 3 bases and J shed 7 bases, with 19 bases lying between them. This chain's CDR3 is CASSQVGGPLDEQYF. DNA for the CDR3: TGCGCCAGCAGCCAGGTTGGAGGGCCATTGGATGAGCAGTACTTC.

This clonotype has more than one count but fewer than ten. The rearrangement joins TRBV20-1 to TRBJ2-3; D not resolved. The V end lost 1 base, the J end lost 2 bases, and 19 bases lay between the germline ends. From germline, CDR1 is DFQATT and CDR2 SNEGSKA (reference sequence). CDR3 length equals 17 residues. This chain's CDR3 is CSARALGRRPYTDTQYF. Written as DNA, the CDR3 is TGCAGTGCTAGAGCCCTGGGTCGGCGTCCTTACACAGATACGCAGTATTTT.

This clonotype showed up many times. The genes are TRBV2 and TRBJ2-3, with TRBD2 identical over 11 bases. Germline lookup yields CDR1 SNHLY and CDR2 FYNNEI. The V segment lost 4 bases and the J segment 1 base; nucleotides outside the gene matches: 4. The length of the CDR3 is 16 residues. CDR3 sequence: CASSVLLAGGTDTQYF. CDR3 nucleotides: TGTGCCAGCAGTGTTCTACTAGCGGGAGGCACAGATACGCAGTATTTT.

This clonotype was detected a few times. The genes are TRBV9 and TRBJ2-2; D unresolved. The CDR3 runs 17 residues. Germline V gene lookup returns CDR1 SGDLS and CDR2 YYNGEE. With 0 bases removed from V and 1 base from J, the gap between germline ends came to 13 bases. This CDR3 is CASSVAKGLRNTGELFF. Here the CDR3 DNA reads TGTGCCAGCAGCGTAGCTAAGGGTCTGAGGAACACCGGGGAGCTGTTTTTT.

This clonotype was seen at least ten times. This sequence joins TRBV6-1 and TRBJ1-1; D ambiguous. CDR1 is MNHNS and CDR2 is SASEGT in the germline V gene. V lost 2 bases and J 1 base, leaving 8 bases between the germline ends. CDR3 size: 14 residues. The CDR3 here is CASSELRENTEAFF. Here the CDR3 DNA reads TGTGCCAGCAGTGAACTGAGGGAGAACACTGAAGCTTTCTTT.

The V call is TRBV15, the J call TRBJ2-3, with D uncertain. Trimming removed 3 bases at V and 4 bases at J, with 5 bases between. Germline CDR1 is LNHNV and CDR2 is YYDKDF (reference sequence). The CDR3 is 12 amino acids. The CDR3 DNA follows: TGTGCCACCAGCAGGGGTGCAGATACGCAGTATTTT. It yields the protein CATSRGADTQYF.

This chain uses TRBV30 with TRBJ1-3, with D possibly being TRBD1 (5 bases). The CDR3 has 13 residues. V was shortened by 0 bases and J by 2 bases, with 5 bases between the two germline ends. CDR1 GTSNPN and CDR2 SVGIG come from the germline V gene (reference sequence). For the CDR3, the DNA is TGTGCCTGGAGTGTAGGGGCTGGAAACACCATATATTTT. This encodes CAWSVGAGNTIYF.

This clonotype was seen ten or more times. The chain joins TRBV27 to TRBJ2-1, with 10 bases matching TRBD2. Germline CDR1 reads MNHEY; CDR2 reads SMNVEV (reference sequence). Losses at the gene ends were 5 bases for V and 10 bases for J; bases not matched to a gene: 8. CDR3 length: 14 residues. This chain's CDR3 is CASSPGTSVGEQFF. Written as DNA, the CDR3 is TGTGCCAGCAGTCCCGGGACTAGCGTTGGGGAGCAGTTCTTC.

This clonotype was detected only a few times. This chain joins TRBV5-1 and TRBJ1-2; D is uncertain. Between the trimmed V and J ends, which lost 0 bases and 2 bases, there was a span of 14 bases. Per germline, CDR1 SGHRS and CDR2 YFSETQ. The CDR3 spans 16 residues. The CDR3 coding sequence is TGCGCCAGCAGCTTGGGACACCTTGGACTAAACTATGGCTACACCTTC. Translating gives CASSLGHLGLNYGYTF.

The J gene is TRBJ2-1, the V gene TRBV27; 9 bases align to TRBD2. V dropped 6 bases and J dropped 5; count of bases not matched to a gene: 11. Germline V CDR1 and CDR2: MNHEY, SMNVEV (reference sequence). The CDR3 is 16 residues long. DNA for the CDR3: TGTGCCAGCAGGCGGGGGGGGGGGGGCGCCCACAATGAGCAGTTCTTC. As protein: CASRRGGGGAHNEQFF.

The chain combines TRBV10-3 with TRBJ2-3; D ambiguous. There are 12 residues in the CDR3. V was shortened by 8 bases and J by 5 bases, with 11 bases between the two germline ends. CDR1 and CDR2 (germline): ENHRY, SYGVKD. CDR3 sequence (DNA): TGTGCCATCCGGCGCGTTGGAGATACGCAGTATTTT. Protein product: CAIRRVGDTQYF.

In this sample, this clonotype turned up many times. The gene calls are TRBV6-5 and TRBJ2-3; D is unresolved. This CDR3 spans 14 amino acids. Between the trimmed V and J ends, which lost 0 bases and 0 bases, there was a span of 4 bases. Germline lookup yields CDR1 MNHEY and CDR2 SVGAGI. The CDR3 region has the DNA TGTGCCAGCAGTTACTCGGACAGCACAGATACGCAGTATTTT. Protein sequence: CASSYSDSTDTQYF.

This clonotype was observed many times. The chain carries TRBV6-2 or TRBV6-3 and TRBJ2-7, with TRBD2 matching 13 bases. Germline-derived CDR1 and CDR2 are MNHEY and SVGEGT. This CDR3 region has 16 residues. Losses at the gene ends were 4 bases for V and 4 bases for J; bases not matched to a gene: 7. The CDR3 loop reads CASSSAGLAGWYEQYF. CDR3 in DNA: TGTGCCAGCAGTTCTGCGGGACTAGCGGGATGGTACGAGCAGTACTTC.

This clonotype was observed at least ten times. This rearrangement joins TRBV28 to TRBJ1-2; TRBD1 is a possible D gene (6 bases). CDR1 is MDHEN, CDR2 SYDVKM, per germline. The CDR3 is made up of 14 amino acids. Trimming cost V 6 bases and J 6 bases, with 17 bases left between them. The CDR3 sequence: CASREGGRGDGYTF. CDR3 in DNA: TGTGCCAGCAGGGAGGGGGGTCGGGGTGATGGCTACACCTTC.

The chain combines TRBV12-3 or TRBV12-4 with TRBJ2-7; D perhaps matches TRBD1 (6 bases). This CDR3 contains 14 residues. Trimming took off 7 bases at V and 3 bases at J, with 16 bases between the two ends. The CDR3 DNA is TGTGCCAGCAACCCGGGACAACTTCACTACGAGCAGTACTTC. Translated, it gives CASNPGQLHYEQYF.

This chain uses TRBV12-3 or TRBV12-4 with TRBJ2-1, with D tentatively TRBD1 (5 bases). This CDR3 region has 15 residues. Trimming left V 7 bases short and J 1 base short, with 14 bases between. For the CDR3, the DNA is TGTGCCAGCAAATTCAGGGTAGGGTCCTACAATGAGCAGTTCTTC. Amino acid sequence: CASKFRVGSYNEQFF.

This clonotype was picked up many times. The V gene is TRBV27, the J gene TRBJ2-3; weak D call: TRBD1 (6 bases). V was clipped by 1 base and J by 0 bases, with 11 bases between them. Per the germline V gene, CDR1 is MNHEY and CDR2 is SMNVEV (reference sequence). The CDR3 consists of 16 residues. The CDR3 DNA reads as TGTGCCAGCAGTTTATTCGCAGGGGATAGCACAGATACGCAGTATTTT. It yields the protein CASSLFAGDSTDTQYF.

At least ten counts were recorded for this clonotype. The genes are TRBV7-2 and TRBJ2-7, with a tentative D call TRBD1 (5 bases). Germline V gene lookup returns CDR1 SGHTA and CDR2 FQGNSA. CDR3 length: 14 amino acids. Between the trimmed V and J ends, which lost 1 base and 0 bases, there was a span of 7 bases. The CDR3 reads CASSLVQGSYEQYF. As DNA, the CDR3 is TGTGCCAGCAGCTTAGTCCAGGGCTCCTACGAGCAGTACTTC.

A few counts support this clonotype. The chain carries TRBV13 and TRBJ1-4; D is possibly TRBD1 (5 bases). CDR1 and CDR2 from the germline V gene are PRHDT and FYEKMQ (reference sequence). With 3 bases removed from V and 5 bases from J, the gap between germline ends came to 16 bases. This CDR3 is 16 amino acids long. CDR3 amino acids: CASSFKMEGKNEKLFF. The CDR3 nucleotides read TGTGCCAGCAGCTTCAAAATGGAGGGGAAGAATGAAAAACTGTTTTTT.

Ten or more counts support this clonotype. The chain employs TRBV20-1 and TRBJ1-2; D unclear. From germline, CDR1 is DFQATT and CDR2 SNEGSKA (reference sequence). The CDR3 contains 13 residues. V shed 0 bases and J shed 6 bases, with 11 bases lying between them. The CDR3 is CSARDPLVHGYTF. Here the CDR3 DNA reads TGCAGTGCTAGAGATCCCTTGGTTCATGGCTACACCTTC.

The chain has TRBV28 and TRBJ2-7; D is unresolved. Germline V gene sequence: CDR1 MDHEN, CDR2 SYDVKM. The CDR3 runs 16 residues. With 4 bases removed from V and 2 bases from J, the gap between germline ends came to 18 bases. The CDR3 DNA reads TGTGCCAGCAGTTCCCCCACGACGACGAGACCCTACGAGCAGTACTTC. It codes for CASSSPTTTRPYEQYF.

At least ten counts were recorded for this clonotype. V usage is TRBV6-2 or TRBV6-3 and J usage is TRBJ1-1; D call uncertain. V lost 9 bases to trimming and J lost 1 base, with 9 bases between them. Germline loops: CDR1 MNHEY, CDR2 SVGEGT. The length of the CDR3 is 12 residues. The DNA of the CDR3 is TGTGCCAGTGGACGACAGAACACTGAAGCTTTCTTT. The encoded protein is CASGRQNTEAFF.

A word on this clonotype: Compared with germline, one end of the junction differs, possibly owing to a read error. V gene TRBV20-1 combines with J gene TRBJ2-3; the match to TRBD2 covers 7 bases. CDR1 and CDR2 (germline): DFQATT, SNEGSKA (reference sequence). The CDR3 runs 16 residues. The CDR3 coding sequence is TGCAGTGCTGGAGATCCGGCTAGCGGAGGCACAGATGCGCAGTATTTT. This gives the protein CSAGDPASGGTDAQYF.

This clonotype has more than one count but fewer than ten. This sequence joins TRBV24-1 and TRBJ2-5; weak D call: TRBD1 (5 bases). V lost 4 bases, J lost 5 bases, and 10 bases lay in between. The CDR3 totals 13 residues. Germline CDR1 KGHDR, CDR2 SFDVKD. CDR3 loop: CATSDQGLETQYF. In DNA form, the CDR3 reads TGTGCCACCAGTGACCAGGGTCTTGAGACCCAGTACTTC.